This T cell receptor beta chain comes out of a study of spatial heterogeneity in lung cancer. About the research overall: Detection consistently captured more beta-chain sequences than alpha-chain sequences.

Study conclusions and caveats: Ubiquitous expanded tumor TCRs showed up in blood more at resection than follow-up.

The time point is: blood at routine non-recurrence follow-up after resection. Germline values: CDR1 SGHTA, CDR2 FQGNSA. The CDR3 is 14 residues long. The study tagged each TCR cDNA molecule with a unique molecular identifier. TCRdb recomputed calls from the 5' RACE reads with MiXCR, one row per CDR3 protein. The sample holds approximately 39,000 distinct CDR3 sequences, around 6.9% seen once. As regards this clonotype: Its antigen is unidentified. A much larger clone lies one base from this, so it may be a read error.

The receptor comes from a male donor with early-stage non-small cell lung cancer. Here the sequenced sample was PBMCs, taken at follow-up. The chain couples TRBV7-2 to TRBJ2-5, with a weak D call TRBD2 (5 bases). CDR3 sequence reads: CDSSLMTGQETQYF. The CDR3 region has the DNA TGTGACAGCAGCTTAATGACGGGACAAGAGACCCAGTACTTC.